Listed below are T cell receptor beta chains from one sample, sequenced in a study of T cell changes during pregnancy in multiple sclerosis. Here immunoSEQ multiplex PCR was the method, and the copy in TCRdb shows in-frame clones only, minus some. The sample holds approximately 53,000 clones; roughly 92% are singletons and the top ten take under 0.95%. Sample: CD4+ T cells from peripheral blood mononuclear cells, taken in the third trimester of pregnancy. The receptors originated from a female donor with multiple sclerosis, enrolled in a pregnancy study. The CDR3 runs from the conserved cysteine through the conserved F or W.

>TRBJ2-3|TRBV7-3
CASSLGTSGDTQYF
>TRBJ2-3|TRBV30
CAYRDRGTDTQYF
>TRBJ1-4|TRBV6-5
CASRMGRGNEKLFF
>TRBJ2-2|TRBV4-2
CASSQDMGGTGELFF
>TRBJ1-2|TRBV30
CAGNTGQGYGYTF
>TRBJ2-7|TRBV10-3
CAISVWGQNYEQYF
>TRBJ1-1|TRBV7-5
CARGRSGTAVTEAFF
>TRBJ1-2|TRBV6-5
CASSLPGDRGYTF
>TRBJ2-1|TRBV7-7
CASSVNRGEGNEQFF
>TRBJ2-5|TRBV15
CATSRTRDRQETQYF
>TRBJ1-2|TRBV5-1
CASNLQGAEGGYTF
>TRBJ1-3|TRBV19
CASSITGVQRNTIYF
>TRBJ2-3|TRBV11-3
CASSLSGTDTQYF
>TRBJ2-7|TRBV4-3
CASSQGTGTGGLYEQYF
>TRBJ2-1|TRBV7-2
CASSLDTFSYNEQFF
>TRBJ2-5|TRBV6-6
CASSYPRGKEETQYF
>TRBJ2-2|TRBV11-3
CASSLLSDTRAGELFF
>TRBJ2-7|TRBV27
CASSFSGPSYEQYF
>TRBJ2-1|TRBV5-6
CASSELLGASSYNEQFF
>TRBJ2-3|TRBV7-2
CASVTSGVGTDTQYF
>TRBJ2-1|TRBV4-2
CASSPLARAGGYNEQFF
>TRBJ1-6|TRBV9
CASSAGRTGNSPLHF